The text below deals with one TCR beta chain. The protocol was immunoSEQ multiplex PCR, while the TCRdb copy is restricted to in-frame clones and leaves out a portion. The sample lists about 94,000 clones; over 65% were seen once. The sample comes from a study of blood T cell repertoires in COVID-19. The TCR originated in a man aged 65-85 years with COVID-19, enrolled during active disease. Sequencing was performed on peripheral blood.

In nucleotides, the CDR3 is TGTGCCAGCAGCCAAGCGAGCCACGAGCAGTACTTC. Its protein is CASSQASHEQYF. This sequence joins TRBV3-1 (or the pseudogene TRBV3-2) and TRBJ2-7; D gene uncertain. This CDR3 has 12 residues. Germline V lookup: CDR1 LGHDT, CDR2 YNNKEL (reference sequence). V was cut by 1 base and J by 5 bases, with 6 bases left in between.